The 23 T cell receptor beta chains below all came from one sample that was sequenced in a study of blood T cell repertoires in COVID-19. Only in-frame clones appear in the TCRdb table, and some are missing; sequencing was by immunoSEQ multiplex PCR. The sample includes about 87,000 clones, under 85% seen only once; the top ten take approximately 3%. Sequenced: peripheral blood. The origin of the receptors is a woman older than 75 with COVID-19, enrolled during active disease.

CDR3 in DNA: TGTGCCTGGAGTCTCCCCACTCACGAGCAGTACTTC. Its translation: CAWSLPTHEQYF. The chain combines TRBV30 with TRBJ2-7; D is undetermined. This CDR3 is 12 amino acids long. V lost 2 bases to trimming and J lost 5 bases, with 10 bases between them. Per germline, CDR1 GTSNPN and CDR2 SVGIG (reference sequence).

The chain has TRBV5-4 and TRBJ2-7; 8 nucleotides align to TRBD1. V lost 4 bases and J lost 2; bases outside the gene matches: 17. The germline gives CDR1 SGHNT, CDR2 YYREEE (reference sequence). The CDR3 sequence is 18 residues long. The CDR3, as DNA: TGTGCCAGCAGCCTTAGTCCAGGGGGCAGGCTAGCAGCCTACGAGCAGTACTTC. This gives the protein CASSLSPGGRLAAYEQYF.

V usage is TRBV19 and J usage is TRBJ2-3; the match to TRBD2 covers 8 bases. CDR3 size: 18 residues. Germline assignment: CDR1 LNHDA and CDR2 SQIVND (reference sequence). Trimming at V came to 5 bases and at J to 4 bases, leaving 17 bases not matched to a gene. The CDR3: CASSSGVLLAVGADTQYF. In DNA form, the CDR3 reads TGTGCCAGTAGTTCAGGTGTATTACTAGCGGTTGGGGCAGATACGCAGTATTTT.

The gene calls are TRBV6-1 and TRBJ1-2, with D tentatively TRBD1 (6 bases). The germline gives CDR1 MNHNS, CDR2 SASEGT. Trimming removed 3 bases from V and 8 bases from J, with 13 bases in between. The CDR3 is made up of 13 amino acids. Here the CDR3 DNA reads TGTGCCAGCAGTGATGAGGCAGGGGTCGGCTACACCTTC. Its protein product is CASSDEAGVGYTF.

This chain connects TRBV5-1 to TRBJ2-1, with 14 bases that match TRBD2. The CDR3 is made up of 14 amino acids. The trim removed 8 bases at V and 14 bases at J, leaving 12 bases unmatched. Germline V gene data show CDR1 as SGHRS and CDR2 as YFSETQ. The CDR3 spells CASKILGLAGEEFF. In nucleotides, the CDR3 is TGCGCCAGTAAGATCTTGGGACTAGCGGGAGAAGAGTTCTTC.

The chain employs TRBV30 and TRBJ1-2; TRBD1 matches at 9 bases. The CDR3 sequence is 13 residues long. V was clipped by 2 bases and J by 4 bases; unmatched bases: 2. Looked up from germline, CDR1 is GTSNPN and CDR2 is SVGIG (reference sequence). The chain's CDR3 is CAWSTGGSYGYTF. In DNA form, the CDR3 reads TGTGCCTGGAGTACAGGGGGCTCCTATGGCTACACCTTC.

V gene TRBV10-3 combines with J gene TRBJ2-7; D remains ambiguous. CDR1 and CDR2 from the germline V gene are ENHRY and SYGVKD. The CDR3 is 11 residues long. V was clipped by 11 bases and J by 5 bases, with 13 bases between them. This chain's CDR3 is CASAGIHEQYF. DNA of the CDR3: TGTGCCTCTGCAGGAATCCACGAGCAGTACTTC.

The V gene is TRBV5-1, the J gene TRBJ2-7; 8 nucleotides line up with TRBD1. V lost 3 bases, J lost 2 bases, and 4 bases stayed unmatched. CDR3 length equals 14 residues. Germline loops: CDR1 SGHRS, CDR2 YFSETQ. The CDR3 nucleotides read TGCGCCAGCAGCTGTGGACAGGGCACCTACGAGCAGTACTTC. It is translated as CASSCGQGTYEQYF.

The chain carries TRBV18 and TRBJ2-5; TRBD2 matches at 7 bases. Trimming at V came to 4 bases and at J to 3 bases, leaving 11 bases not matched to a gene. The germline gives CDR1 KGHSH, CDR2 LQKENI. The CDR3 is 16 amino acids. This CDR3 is CASSLRVGGTEETQYF. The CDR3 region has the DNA TGTGCCAGCTCACTGCGGGTCGGGGGGACGGAAGAGACCCAGTACTTC.

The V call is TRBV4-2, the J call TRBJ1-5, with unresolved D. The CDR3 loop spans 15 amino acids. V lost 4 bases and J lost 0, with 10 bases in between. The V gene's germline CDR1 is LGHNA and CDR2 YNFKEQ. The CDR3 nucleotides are TGTGCCAGCAGCCTTTCCGCGTATAGCAATCAGCCCCAGCATTTT. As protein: CASSLSAYSNQPQHF.

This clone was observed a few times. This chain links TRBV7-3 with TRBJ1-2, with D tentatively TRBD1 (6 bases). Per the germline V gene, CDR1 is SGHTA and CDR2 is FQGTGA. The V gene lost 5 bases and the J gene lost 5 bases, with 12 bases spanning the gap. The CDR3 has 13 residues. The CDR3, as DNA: TGTGCCAGCAGCCTCTCAGGGACATATGGCTACACCTTC. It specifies CASSLSGTYGYTF.

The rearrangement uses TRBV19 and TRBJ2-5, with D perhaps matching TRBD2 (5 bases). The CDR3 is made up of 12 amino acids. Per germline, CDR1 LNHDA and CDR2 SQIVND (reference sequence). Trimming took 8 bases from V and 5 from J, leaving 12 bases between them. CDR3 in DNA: TGTGCCAGTGACGGAGGAGGCGAGACCCAGTACTTC. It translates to CASDGGGETQYF. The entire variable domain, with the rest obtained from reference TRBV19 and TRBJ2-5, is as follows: DGGITQSPKYLFRKEGQNVTLSCEQNLNHDAMYWYRQDPGQGLRLIYYSQIVNDFQKGDIAEGYSVSREKKESFPLTVTSAQKNPTAFYLCASDGGGETQYFGPGTRLLVL.

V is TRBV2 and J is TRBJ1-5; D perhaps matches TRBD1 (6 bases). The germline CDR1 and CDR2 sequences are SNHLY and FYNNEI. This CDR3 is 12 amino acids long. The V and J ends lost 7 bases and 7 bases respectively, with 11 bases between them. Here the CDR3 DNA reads TGTGCCAGCACCAGGGACATGCAGCCCCAGCATTTT. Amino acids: CASTRDMQPQHF.

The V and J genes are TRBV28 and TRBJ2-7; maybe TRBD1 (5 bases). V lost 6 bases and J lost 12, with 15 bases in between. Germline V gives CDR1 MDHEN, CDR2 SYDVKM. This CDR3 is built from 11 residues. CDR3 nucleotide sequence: TGTGCCAGCAGCAGGACCAGGGTTCTGTACTTC. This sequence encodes CASSRTRVLYF.

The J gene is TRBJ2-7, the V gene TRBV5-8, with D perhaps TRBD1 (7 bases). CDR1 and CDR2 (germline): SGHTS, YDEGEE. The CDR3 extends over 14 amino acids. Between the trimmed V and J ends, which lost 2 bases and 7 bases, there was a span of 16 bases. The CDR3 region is CASSFSRGVGEQYF. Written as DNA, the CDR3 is TGTGCCAGCAGCTTTTCCAGGGGGGTTGGAGAGCAGTACTTC.

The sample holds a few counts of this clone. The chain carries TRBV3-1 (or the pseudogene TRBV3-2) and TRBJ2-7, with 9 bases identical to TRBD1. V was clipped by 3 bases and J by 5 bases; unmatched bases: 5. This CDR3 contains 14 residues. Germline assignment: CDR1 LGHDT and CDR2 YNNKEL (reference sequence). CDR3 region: CASSHWTGVNEQYF. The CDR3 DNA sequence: TGTGCCAGCAGCCATTGGACAGGGGTGAACGAGCAGTACTTC.

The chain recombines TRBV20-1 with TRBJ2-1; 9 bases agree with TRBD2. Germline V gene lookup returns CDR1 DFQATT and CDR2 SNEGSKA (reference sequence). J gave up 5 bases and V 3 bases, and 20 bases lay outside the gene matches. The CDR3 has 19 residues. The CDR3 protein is CSASRGLPGLAALNNEQFF. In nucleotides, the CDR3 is TGCAGTGCTAGTCGGGGGCTACCGGGACTAGCCGCCCTAAACAATGAGCAGTTCTTC.

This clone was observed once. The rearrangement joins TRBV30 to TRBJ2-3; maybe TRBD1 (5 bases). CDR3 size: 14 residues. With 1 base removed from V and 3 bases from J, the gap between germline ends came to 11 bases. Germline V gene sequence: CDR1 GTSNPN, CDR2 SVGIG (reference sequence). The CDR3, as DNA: TGTGCCTGGAGTGCCTCCCCAGGGACAGATACGCAGTATTTT. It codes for CAWSASPGTDTQYF.

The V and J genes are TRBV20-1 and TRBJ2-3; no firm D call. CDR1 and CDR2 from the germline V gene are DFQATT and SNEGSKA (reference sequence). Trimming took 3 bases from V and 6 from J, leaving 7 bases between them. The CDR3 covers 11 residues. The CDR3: CSASSPDTQYF. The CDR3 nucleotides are TGCAGTGCTAGTTCCCCGGATACGCAGTATTTT.

This chain's CDR3 is CASSSTGSSSYEQYF. DNA for the CDR3: TGTGCCAGCAGCAGTACAGGGTCCAGCTCCTACGAGCAGTACTTC. V is TRBV6-6 and J is TRBJ2-7, with a tentative D call TRBD1 (6 bases). Deletions cut 6 bases from V and 0 bases from J, with 15 bases between. CDR1 is MNHNY, CDR2 SVGAGI, per germline (reference sequence). The CDR3 loop spans 15 amino acids.

DNA of the CDR3: TGTGCCAGCAGACAACCCACAGGGACTGGGGCCAACGTCCTGACTTTC. This gives the protein CASRQPTGTGANVLTF. This rearrangement joins TRBV6-6 to TRBJ2-6; D may be TRBD1 (6 bases). This CDR3 is built from 16 residues. V was shortened by 6 bases and J by 2 bases, with 14 bases between the two germline ends. Germline V lookup: CDR1 MNHNY, CDR2 SVGAGI (reference sequence).

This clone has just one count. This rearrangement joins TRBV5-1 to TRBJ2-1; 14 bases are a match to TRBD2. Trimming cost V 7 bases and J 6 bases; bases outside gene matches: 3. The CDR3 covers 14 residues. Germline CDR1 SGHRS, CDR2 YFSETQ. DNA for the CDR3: TGCGCCAGCCGACTAGCGGGAGGGTTCAATGAGCAGTTCTTC. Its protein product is CASRLAGGFNEQFF. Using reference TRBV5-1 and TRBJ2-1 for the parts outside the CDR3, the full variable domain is KAGVTQTPRYLIKTRGQQVTLSCSPISGHRSVSWYQQTPGQGLQFLFEYFSETQRNKGNFPGRFSGRQFSNSRSEMNVSTLELGDSALYLCASRLAGGFNEQFFGPGTRLTVL.

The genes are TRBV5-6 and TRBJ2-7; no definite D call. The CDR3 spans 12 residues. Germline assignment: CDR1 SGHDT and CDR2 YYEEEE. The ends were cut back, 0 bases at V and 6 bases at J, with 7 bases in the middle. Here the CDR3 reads CASSLAGTEQYF. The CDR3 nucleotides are TGTGCCAGCAGCTTGGCAGGCACCGAGCAGTACTTC.